The 14 T cell receptor beta chains below all came from one sample that was sequenced in a study of blood T cell repertoires in COVID-19. Clones were read by immunoSEQ multiplex PCR, and TCRdb kept only the in-frame ones, dropping some. This table has 90,000 to 150,000 clones, 85% to 90% appearing once. Sequenced: peripheral blood. The origin of the receptors is an older man with acute or convalescent COVID-19.

V and J are TRBV3-1 (or the pseudogene TRBV3-2) and TRBJ2-1, with 8 bases lining up with TRBD2. The germline V gene encodes CDR1 LGHDT and CDR2 YNNKEL (reference sequence). The CDR3 sequence is 15 residues long. V trimming: 3 bases; J trimming: 5 bases; junction bases outside the gene matches: 6. DNA of the CDR3: TGTGCCAGCAGCCAGATGAGCGGGAGTCACAATGAGCAGTTCTTC. The encoded protein is CASSQMSGSHNEQFF.

The gene calls are TRBV7-2 and TRBJ1-5, with 7 nucleotides matching TRBD1. Germline loops: CDR1 SGHTA, CDR2 FQGNSA. This CDR3 comprises 13 residues. With V trimmed by 5 bases and J by 5 bases, 3 bases remained unmatched. CDR3 amino acids: CASSPQGYQPQHF. CDR3 sequence (DNA): TGTGCCAGCAGCCCACAGGGGTATCAGCCCCAGCATTTT.

This chain joins TRBV5-5 and TRBJ1-4; TRBD1 matches 7 bases. CDR1 is SGHKS and CDR2 is YYEKEE in the germline V gene (reference sequence). The V and J ends lost 6 bases and 5 bases, in that order; junction bases with no gene match: 7. The CDR3 sequence is 14 residues long. In DNA, the CDR3 is TGTGCCAGCACCCGGGACAGCCTGAATGAAAAACTGTTTTTT. Protein product: CASTRDSLNEKLFF. The complete variable domain, with remaining parts taken from reference TRBV5-5 and TRBJ1-4, reads DAGVTQSPTHLIKTRGQQVTLRCSPISGHKSVSWYQQVLGQGPQFIFQYYEKEERGRGNFPDRFSARQFPNYSSELNVNALLLGDSALYLCASTRDSLNEKLFFGSGTQLSVL.

The chain uses TRBV5-1 and TRBJ2-5, with 12 nucleotides matching TRBD2. The V segment lost 0 bases and the J segment 5 bases; nucleotides outside the gene matches: 5. Germline CDR1 and CDR2: SGHRS and YFSETQ. The CDR3 runs to 16 residues. CDR3 amino acids: CASSLGGLAGVETQYF. The CDR3 DNA reads as TGCGCCAGCAGCTTGGGGGGACTAGCGGGCGTGGAGACCCAGTACTTC. Full variable domain (remainder filled in from reference TRBV5-1 and TRBJ2-5): KAGVTQTPRYLIKTRGQQVTLSCSPISGHRSVSWYQQTPGQGLQFLFEYFSETQRNKGNFPGRFSGRQFSNSRSEMNVSTLELGDSALYLCASSLGGLAGVETQYFGPGTRLLVL.

This clone was detected only once. The V gene is TRBV11-2, the J gene TRBJ1-6, with D hard to call. CDR1 and CDR2 from the germline V gene are SGHAT and FQNNGV. With 2 bases removed from V and 1 base from J, the gap between germline ends came to 12 bases. This CDR3 contains 17 residues. The CDR3 spells CASSLRYGVSYNSPLHF. CDR3 bases: TGTGCCAGCAGCTTAAGATACGGGGTATCCTATAATTCACCCCTCCACTTT.

This chain uses TRBV6-5 with TRBJ1-3; 8 bases align to TRBD1. This CDR3 has 16 amino acids. Trimming removed 2 bases from V and 4 bases from J; junction bases left unmatched: 7. CDR1 and CDR2 from the germline V gene are MNHEY and SVGAGI. In DNA, the CDR3 is TGTGCCAGCAGTTACCAGGGGGCCGACGTGGGAAACACCATATATTTT. Its translation: CASSYQGADVGNTIYF.

The chain uses TRBV6-4 and TRBJ2-6, with unresolved D. The ends were cut back, 2 bases at V and 3 bases at J, with 5 bases in the middle. Looked up from germline, CDR1 is MRHNA and CDR2 is SNTAGT. This CDR3 contains 14 residues. CDR3 loop: CASSDLSGANVLTF. The DNA of the CDR3 is TGTGCCAGCAGTGACCTTAGTGGGGCCAACGTCCTGACTTTC.

The chain uses TRBV7-6 and TRBJ1-6; 8 positions match TRBD1. This CDR3 has 19 amino acids. From germline, CDR1 is SGHVS and CDR2 FNYEAQ. Trimming took 5 bases from V and 1 from J; bases not matched to a gene: 13. This CDR3 reads CASSPRGGQGASYNSPLHF. As DNA, the CDR3 is TGTGCCAGCAGCCCCAGGGGTGGGCAGGGGGCATCCTATAATTCACCCCTCCACTTT.

This clone was seen a single time. V and J are TRBV6-1 and TRBJ1-2; weak D call: TRBD1 (6 bases). Germline-derived CDR1 and CDR2 are MNHNS and SASEGT. The CDR3 is made up of 14 amino acids. Trimming removed 0 bases at V and 3 bases at J, with 8 bases between. As DNA, the CDR3 is TGTGCCAGCAGTGAAGCGACAGGACACTATGGCTACACCTTC. Amino acids: CASSEATGHYGYTF.

The chain recombines TRBV4-1 with TRBJ1-2; tentatively, D is TRBD1 (5 bases). The CDR3 has 16 amino acids. Germline CDR1 is MGHRA and CDR2 is YSYEKL. Between the trimmed V and J ends, which lost 1 base and 8 bases, there was a span of 20 bases. CDR3 DNA sequence: TGCGCCAGCAGCCAAGGCGGCGGCCTTGGGACTATGGGCTACACCTTC. Residues: CASSQGGGLGTMGYTF.

The J gene is TRBJ2-5, the V gene TRBV7-2; 12 positions match TRBD2. The CDR3 loop spans 16 amino acids. CDR1 SGHTA and CDR2 FQGNSA come from the germline V gene. The junction had 4 bases not matched to a gene; V was cut back by 0 bases and J by 5 bases. CDR3 region: CASSLALAGGWETQYF. CDR3 DNA: TGTGCCAGCAGCTTAGCACTAGCGGGAGGTTGGGAGACCCAGTACTTC.

V usage is TRBV7-9 and J usage is TRBJ1-1; maybe TRBD1 (6 bases). CDR3 length: 12 amino acids. Trimming removed 4 bases at V and 10 bases at J, with 13 bases between. CDR1 and CDR2 from the germline V gene are SEHNR and FQNEAQ (reference sequence). The CDR3: CASSSRQVGAFF. DNA for the CDR3: TGTGCCAGCAGCTCAAGACAGGTGGGAGCTTTCTTT.

This chain joins TRBV6-5 and TRBJ2-5; 12 bases line up with TRBD2. CDR3 length: 16 residues. Trimming cost V 0 bases and J 2 bases; bases outside gene matches: 1. CDR1 and CDR2 from the germline V gene are MNHEY and SVGAGI. The CDR3 sequence: CASSYSTSGGQETQYF. The DNA for the CDR3 is TGTGCCAGCAGTTACTCGACTAGCGGGGGACAAGAGACCCAGTACTTC.

The V gene is TRBV27, the J gene TRBJ1-1, with TRBD1 as a possible D gene (5 bases). Per the germline V gene, CDR1 is MNHEY and CDR2 is SMNVEV (reference sequence). Trimming took 3 bases from V and 4 from J, leaving 9 bases between them. CDR3 length equals 13 residues. In DNA form, the CDR3 reads TGTGCCAGCAGTTTGGGCAGGGTCACTGAAGCTTTCTTT. Protein: CASSLGRVTEAFF.